This T cell receptor beta chain is from a study of blood T cells in healthy people across ages (dated by TCRdb to 2015 to 2017). About the full investigation: Template switching captured roughly one uniquely barcoded TCR beta cDNA molecule per two T cells in model experiments. Age-related changes in TCR beta repertoire diversity were measured in the study by deep sequencing normalized with unique cDNA molecular identifiers. Using the same blood draw, the study looked at two additional independent replicas of 1 million unique cDNA reads for two donors, one aged 18 to 30 and the other aged 80 or older. The donors were divided into four age groups: young (average 16 years), middle-aged (roughly 42), aged (about 60) and long-lived (around 80). To avoid experimental bias, donors of different ages were randomly spread across the sequencing lanes.

The donors were 40 or so Caucasian individuals from Russia, aged roughly 6 to 90 years, who were systemically healthy. Each donor gave approximately 9.4 milliliters of peripheral blood, drawn into EDTA-treated Vacutainer tubes. Ficoll-Paque density-gradient centrifugation was used to isolate PBMCs, with at least 7 million per sample. Trizol reagent was used to extract total RNA from PBMCs, with at least 5 micrograms per sample. The percentages of naive CD45RAhigh/CD27high T cells were determined by flow cytometry on a PBMC aliquot from every donor. The research as a whole found: There was a strong correlation between observed TCR beta diversity and the percentage of naive T cells measured by flow cytometry. Compared with the aged group, more naive CD4+ T cells, fewer expanded clones and increased TCR diversity were shown by the long-lived group, suggesting age selection. As age increased, observed TCR beta diversity per million T cells dropped in a roughly linear way, and a significant reduction was already evident by age 40. Bulk unsorted PBMC profiling prevented conclusive comparison of naive and antigen-experienced compartments. Donor CMV infection status was unknown, potentially confounding age-related changes in expanded clonotypes. Estimates of total diversity from one million sequenced T cells were regarded as lower bounds and underestimates.

About this clonotype itself: Its specific antigen is unknown. No clone much larger than this one lies a single base away; base qualities are absent.

Library preparation was by 5' RACE. The sequencer was an Illumina HiSeq 2500. A second PCR of roughly 6 to 11 cycles was performed with a sample-barcoded 5' primer and a J-beta primer mix. A template-switch 5' adaptor carrying 12 random nucleotides introduced a unique molecular identifier onto each TCR beta cDNA molecule. At least 2.5 million CDR3-containing paired-end reads were obtained from each sample. The Mint cDNA synthesis kit, primed by a TRBC-specific oligonucleotide, was used to synthesize first-strand cDNA from all RNA. Following uracil-DNA glycosylase treatment, all cDNA underwent a first 18-cycle PCR with the universal primers M1SS and BC2_uni_R. Per the authors' processing: Each sample was normalized by randomly selecting 1 million high-quality reads, each carrying a distinct molecular identifier. Reads with shared molecular identifiers were discarded instead of being binned into consensus sequences. MiTCR, run with a Q25 quality threshold and the strictest error-elimination algorithm, handled CDR3 identification, clonotype clustering and error correction. Lower-bound total TCR beta diversity was estimated with a nonparametric unseen species model using Euler transformation. TCRdb cleaned the public reads at Q25 with fastp, built clones with MiXCR and kept in-frame beta chains. Each entry merges the rows of one CDR3 protein and shows their most common DNA and genes. For this entry, the V and J calls and clone size follow TCRdb and not the study's own pipeline. The sample table lists about 720,000 distinct CDR3 sequences, about 20% of them with a count of one. 22% of the sample goes to the ten largest clones.

CDR1 and CDR2, per the germline V gene, are SGHDT and YYEEEE. The germline V end is reduced by 6 bases and the J end by 7 bases; junction bases left unmatched: 13. Its CDR3 holds 17 amino acids, cysteine through phenylalanine. The CDR3 DNA has 51 bases and is translated from base 1. This clonotype was obtained from a man between 65 and 85 years old in good health. The sample comprised blood. The sequence links TRBV5-6 to TRBJ2-1; 13 bases in the junction line up with TRBD2. Read as DNA, the sequence is TGTGCCAGCAACTTATTATTTCGACTAGCGGGAGGTAATGAGCAGTTCTTC. It is translated as CASNLLFRLAGGNEQFF.